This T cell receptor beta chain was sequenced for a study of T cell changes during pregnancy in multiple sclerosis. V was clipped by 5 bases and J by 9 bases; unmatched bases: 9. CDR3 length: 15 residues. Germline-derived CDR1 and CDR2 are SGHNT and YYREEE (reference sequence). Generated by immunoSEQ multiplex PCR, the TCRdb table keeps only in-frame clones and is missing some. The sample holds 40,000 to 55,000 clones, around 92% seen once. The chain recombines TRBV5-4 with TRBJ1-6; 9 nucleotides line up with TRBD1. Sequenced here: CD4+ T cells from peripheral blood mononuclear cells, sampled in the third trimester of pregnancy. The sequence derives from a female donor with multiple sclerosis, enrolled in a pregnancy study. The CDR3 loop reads CASRPDRGIVSPLHF. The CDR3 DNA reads TGTGCCAGCAGGCCCGACAGGGGGATTGTTTCACCCCTCCACTTT.